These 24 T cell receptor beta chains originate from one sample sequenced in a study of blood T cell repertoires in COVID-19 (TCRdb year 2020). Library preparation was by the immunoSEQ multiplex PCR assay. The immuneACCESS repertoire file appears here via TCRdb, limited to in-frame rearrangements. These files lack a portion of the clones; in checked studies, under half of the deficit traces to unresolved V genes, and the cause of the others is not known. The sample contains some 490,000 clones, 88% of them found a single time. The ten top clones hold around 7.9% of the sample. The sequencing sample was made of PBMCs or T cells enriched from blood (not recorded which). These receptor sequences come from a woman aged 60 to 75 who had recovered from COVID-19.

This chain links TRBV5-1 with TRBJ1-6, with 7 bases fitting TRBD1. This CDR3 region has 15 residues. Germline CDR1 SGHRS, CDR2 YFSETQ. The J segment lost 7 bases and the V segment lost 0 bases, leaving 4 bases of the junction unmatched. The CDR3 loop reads CASSLDRGGNSPLHF. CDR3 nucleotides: TGCGCCAGCAGCTTGGACAGGGGCGGGAATTCACCCCTCCACTTT. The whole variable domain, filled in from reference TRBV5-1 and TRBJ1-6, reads KAGVTQTPRYLIKTRGQQVTLSCSPISGHRSVSWYQQTPGQGLQFLFEYFSETQRNKGNFPGRFSGRQFSNSRSEMNVSTLELGDSALYLCASSLDRGGNSPLHFGNGTRLTVT.

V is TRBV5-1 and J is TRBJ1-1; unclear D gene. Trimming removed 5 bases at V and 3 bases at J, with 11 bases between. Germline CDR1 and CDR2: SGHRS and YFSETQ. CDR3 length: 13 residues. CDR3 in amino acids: CASRYNIDTEAFF. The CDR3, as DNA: TGCGCCAGCAGGTATAATATAGACACTGAAGCTTTCTTT.

The CDR3 loop reads CASSPGLRGTDTQYF. In DNA form, the CDR3 reads TGCGCCAGCAGCCCCGGACTGAGGGGCACAGATACGCAGTATTTT. The V and J genes are TRBV5-1 and TRBJ2-3, with a weak D call TRBD2 (5 bases). From germline, CDR1 is SGHRS and CDR2 YFSETQ. Between the trimmed V and J ends, which lost 4 bases and 1 base, there was a span of 13 bases. This CDR3 has 15 residues.

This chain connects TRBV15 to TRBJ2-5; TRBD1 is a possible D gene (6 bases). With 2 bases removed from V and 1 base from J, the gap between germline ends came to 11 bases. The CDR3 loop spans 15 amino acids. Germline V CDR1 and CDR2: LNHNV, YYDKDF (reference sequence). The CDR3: CATSRPLGAQETQYF. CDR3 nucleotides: TGTGCCACCAGCAGACCCCTGGGGGCCCAAGAGACCCAGTACTTC.

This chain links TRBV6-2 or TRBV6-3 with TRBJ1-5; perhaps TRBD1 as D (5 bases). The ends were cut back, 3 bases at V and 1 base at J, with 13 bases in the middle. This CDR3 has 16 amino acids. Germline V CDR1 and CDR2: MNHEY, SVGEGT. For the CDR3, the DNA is TGTGCCAGCAGTTATCGGCAGGGTCCCAGCAATCAGCCCCAGCATTTT. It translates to CASSYRQGPSNQPQHF.

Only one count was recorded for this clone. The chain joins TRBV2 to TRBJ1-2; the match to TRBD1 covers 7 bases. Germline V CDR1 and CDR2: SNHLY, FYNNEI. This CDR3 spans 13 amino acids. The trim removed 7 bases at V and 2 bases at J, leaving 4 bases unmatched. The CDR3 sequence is CASKGDRNYGYTF. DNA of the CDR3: TGTGCCAGCAAAGGGGACAGAAACTATGGCTACACCTTC.

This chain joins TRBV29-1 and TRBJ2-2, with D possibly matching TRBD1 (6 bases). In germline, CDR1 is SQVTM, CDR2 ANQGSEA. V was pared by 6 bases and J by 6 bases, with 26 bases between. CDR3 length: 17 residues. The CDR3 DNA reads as TGCAGCGTGTCCGGGACAAGTGAGTTCGGCCTTGCCGGGGAGCTGTTTTTT. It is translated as CSVSGTSEFGLAGELFF.

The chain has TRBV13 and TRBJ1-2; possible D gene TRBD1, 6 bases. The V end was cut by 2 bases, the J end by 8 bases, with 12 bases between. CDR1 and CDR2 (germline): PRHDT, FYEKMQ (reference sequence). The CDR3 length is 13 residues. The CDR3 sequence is CASSLSAGVGYTF. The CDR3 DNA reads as TGTGCCAGCAGCTTATCGGCAGGGGTCGGCTACACCTTC.

The CDR3 region is CASSPSHGLASTTDTQYF. DNA for the CDR3: TGTGCCAGCAGCCCCAGTCATGGGCTAGCGTCGACAACAGATACGCAGTATTTT. The chain has TRBV7-7 and TRBJ2-3; tentatively, D is TRBD2 (6 bases). The V end lost 5 bases, the J end lost 3 bases, and 24 bases lay between the germline ends. Germline values: CDR1 SSHAT, CDR2 FNYEAQ (reference sequence). The CDR3 contains 18 residues.

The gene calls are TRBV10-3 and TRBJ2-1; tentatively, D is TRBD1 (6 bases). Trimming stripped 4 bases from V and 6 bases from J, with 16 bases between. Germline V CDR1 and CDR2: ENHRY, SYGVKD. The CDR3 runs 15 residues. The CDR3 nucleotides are TGTGCCATCAGTGGGGTTGGGAGAGGGGGCAATGAGCAGTTCTTC. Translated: CAISGVGRGGNEQFF.

The CDR3 spells CASSEGFATNEKLFF. CDR3 sequence (DNA): TGTGCCAGTAGTGAGGGTTTTGCAACTAATGAAAAACTGTTTTTT. V and J are TRBV19 and TRBJ1-4; D not certain. The germline V gene has CDR1 LNHDA and CDR2 SQIVND (reference sequence). V lost 5 bases and J 0 bases, leaving 10 bases between the germline ends. This CDR3 is 15 amino acids long.

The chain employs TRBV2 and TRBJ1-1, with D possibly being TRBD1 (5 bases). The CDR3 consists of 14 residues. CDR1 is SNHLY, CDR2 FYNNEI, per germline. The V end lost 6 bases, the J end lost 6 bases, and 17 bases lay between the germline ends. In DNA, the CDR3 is TGTGCCAGCAGCGGGGGGGTAGGGGCTCCTGAAGCTTTCTTT. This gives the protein CASSGGVGAPEAFF.

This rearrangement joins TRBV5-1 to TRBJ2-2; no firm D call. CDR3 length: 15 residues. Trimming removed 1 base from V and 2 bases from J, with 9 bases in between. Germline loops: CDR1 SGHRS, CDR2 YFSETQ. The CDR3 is CASSLPQANTGELFF. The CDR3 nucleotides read TGCGCCAGCAGCTTGCCGCAGGCCAACACCGGGGAGCTGTTTTTT.

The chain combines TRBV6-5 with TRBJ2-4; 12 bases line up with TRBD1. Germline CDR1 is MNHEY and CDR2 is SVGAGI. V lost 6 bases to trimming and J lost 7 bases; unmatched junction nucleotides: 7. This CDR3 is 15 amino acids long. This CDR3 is CASSLGTGGRNIQYF. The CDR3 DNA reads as TGTGCCAGCAGCCTCGGGACAGGGGGCAGGAACATTCAGTACTTC.

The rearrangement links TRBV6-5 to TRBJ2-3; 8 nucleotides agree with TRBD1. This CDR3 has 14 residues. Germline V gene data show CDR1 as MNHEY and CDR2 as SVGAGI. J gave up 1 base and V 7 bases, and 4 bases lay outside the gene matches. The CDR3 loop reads CASKDRVGTDTQYF. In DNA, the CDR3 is TGTGCCAGCAAGGACAGGGTAGGCACAGATACGCAGTATTTT.

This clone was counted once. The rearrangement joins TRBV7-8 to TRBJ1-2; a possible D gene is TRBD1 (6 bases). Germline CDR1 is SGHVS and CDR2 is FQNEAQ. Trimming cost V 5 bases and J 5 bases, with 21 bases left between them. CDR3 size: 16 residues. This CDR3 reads CASSPSPGRGEYGYTF. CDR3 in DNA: TGTGCCAGCAGCCCATCCCCGGGCAGGGGAGAGTATGGCTACACCTTC.

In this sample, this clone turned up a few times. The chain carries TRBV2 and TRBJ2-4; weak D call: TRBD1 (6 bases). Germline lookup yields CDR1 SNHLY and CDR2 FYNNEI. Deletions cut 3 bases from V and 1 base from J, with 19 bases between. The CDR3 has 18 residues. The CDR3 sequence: CASSEGASGFSAKNIQYF. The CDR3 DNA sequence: TGTGCCAGCAGTGAGGGGGCCTCGGGGTTTTCTGCCAAAAACATTCAGTACTTC. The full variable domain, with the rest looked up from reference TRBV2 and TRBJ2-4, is EPEVTQTPSHQVTQMGQEVILRCVPISNHLYFYWYRQILGQKVEFLVSFYNNEISEKSEIFDDQFSVERPDGSNFTLKIRSTKLEDSAMYFCASSEGASGFSAKNIQYFGAGTRLSVL.

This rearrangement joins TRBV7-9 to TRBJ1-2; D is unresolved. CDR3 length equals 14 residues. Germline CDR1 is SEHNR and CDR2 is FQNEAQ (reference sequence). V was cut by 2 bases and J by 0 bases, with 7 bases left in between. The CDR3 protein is CASSLTATNYGYTF. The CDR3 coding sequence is TGTGCCAGCAGCTTAACAGCCACTAACTATGGCTACACCTTC. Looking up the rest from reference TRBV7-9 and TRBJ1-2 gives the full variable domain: DTGVSQNPRHKITKRGQNVTFRCDPISEHNRLYWYRQTLGQGPEFLTYFQNEAQLEKSRLLSDRFSAERPKGSFSTLEIQRTEQGDSAMYLCASSLTATNYGYTFGSGTRLTVV.

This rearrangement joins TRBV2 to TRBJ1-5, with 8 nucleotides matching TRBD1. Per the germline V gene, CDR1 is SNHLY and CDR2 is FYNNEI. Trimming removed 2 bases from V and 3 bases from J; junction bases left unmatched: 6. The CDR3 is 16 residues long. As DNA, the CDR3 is TGTGCCAGCAGTGAAACCGGCAGGGGGCCCAATCAGCCCCAGCATTTT. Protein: CASSETGRGPNQPQHF. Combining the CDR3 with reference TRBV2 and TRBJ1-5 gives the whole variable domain EPEVTQTPSHQVTQMGQEVILRCVPISNHLYFYWYRQILGQKVEFLVSFYNNEISEKSEIFDDQFSVERPDGSNFTLKIRSTKLEDSAMYFCASSETGRGPNQPQHFGDGTRLSIL.

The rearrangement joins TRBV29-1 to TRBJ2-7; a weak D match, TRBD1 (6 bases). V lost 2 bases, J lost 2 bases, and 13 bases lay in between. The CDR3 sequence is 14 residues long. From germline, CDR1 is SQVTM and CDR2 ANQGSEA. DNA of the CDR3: TGCAGCGTTGAACGGCTACAGGGTGCCTACGAGCAGTACTTC. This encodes CSVERLQGAYEQYF.

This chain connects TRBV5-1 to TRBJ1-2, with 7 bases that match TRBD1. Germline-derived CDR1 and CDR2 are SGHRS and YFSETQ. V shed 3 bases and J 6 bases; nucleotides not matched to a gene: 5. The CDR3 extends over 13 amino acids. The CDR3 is CASSSGTANGYTF. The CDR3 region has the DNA TGCGCCAGCAGCTCCGGGACAGCAAATGGCTACACCTTC.

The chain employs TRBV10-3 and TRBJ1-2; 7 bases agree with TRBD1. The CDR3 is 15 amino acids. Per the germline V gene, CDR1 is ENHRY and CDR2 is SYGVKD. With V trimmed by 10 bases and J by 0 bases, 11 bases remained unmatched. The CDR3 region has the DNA TGTGCCACCTCCGGACAGGTGGGTTCTAACTATGGCTACACCTTC. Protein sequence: CATSGQVGSNYGYTF.

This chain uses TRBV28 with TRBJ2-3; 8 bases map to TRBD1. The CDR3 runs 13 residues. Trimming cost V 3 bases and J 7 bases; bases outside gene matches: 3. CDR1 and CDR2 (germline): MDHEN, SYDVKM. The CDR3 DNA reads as TGTGCCAGCAGTTTTGACAGGGGAAATACGCAGTATTTT. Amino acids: CASSFDRGNTQYF.

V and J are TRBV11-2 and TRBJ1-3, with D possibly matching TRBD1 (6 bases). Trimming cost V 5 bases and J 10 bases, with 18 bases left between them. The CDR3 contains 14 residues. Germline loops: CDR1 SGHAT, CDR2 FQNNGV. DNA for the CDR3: TGTGCCAGCAGCCTTTGGGGCCCAGGGGAAACCATATATTTT. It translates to CASSLWGPGETIYF.